These 13 T cell receptor beta chains share one sample of origin, sequenced in a study of T cell responses to AZD1222 COVID-19 vaccine. Sequencing was performed with immunoSEQ multiplex PCR; in TCRdb, only in-frame clones are kept and a portion is missing. The sample carries about 20,000 clones, around 82% recorded once. This specimen was peripheral blood, taken 28 days after the second AZD1222 dose. These receptors all come from an adult who received the AZD1222 COVID-19 vaccine.

The rearrangement links TRBV19 to TRBJ2-2; D uncertain. This CDR3 spans 14 amino acids. V was pared by 6 bases and J by 0 bases, with 8 bases between. Germline CDR1 is LNHDA and CDR2 is SQIVND (reference sequence). Here the CDR3 DNA reads TGTGCCAGTAGGACCGCGTCGAACACCGGGGAGCTGTTTTTT. It yields the protein CASRTASNTGELFF.

In this sample, this clone turned up a few times. J is TRBJ2-1 and V is TRBV19, with unresolved D. The germline V gene encodes CDR1 LNHDA and CDR2 SQIVND (reference sequence). The CDR3 sequence is 17 residues long. Trimming left V 3 bases short and J 0 bases short, with 15 bases between. Written as DNA, the CDR3 is TGTGCCAGTAGTATTCTCGAGCGCCCGAGCTCCTACAATGAGCAGTTCTTC. Translated: CASSILERPSSYNEQFF.

This clone was detected a few times. This chain joins TRBV5-1 and TRBJ2-2; D is ambiguous. This CDR3 is built from 14 residues. The V gene lost 0 bases and the J gene lost 8 bases, with 11 bases spanning the gap. The germline V gene encodes CDR1 SGHRS and CDR2 YFSETQ. The CDR3 DNA reads TGCGCCAGCAGCTTGGGACACAAGGAGGGGGAGCTGTTTTTT. This encodes CASSLGHKEGELFF.

This rearrangement joins TRBV18 to TRBJ2-7; the match to TRBD2 covers 11 bases. The CDR3 totals 15 residues. V lost 5 bases to trimming and J lost 4 bases; unmatched junction nucleotides: 7. CDR1 is KGHSH, CDR2 LQKENI, per germline. DNA of the CDR3: TGTGCCAGCTCAACTACCGGGACTAGCGGATACGAGCAGTACTTC. This sequence encodes CASSTTGTSGYEQYF. Using reference TRBV18 and TRBJ2-7 for the parts outside the CDR3, the full variable domain is NAGVMQNPRHLVRRRGQEARLRCSPMKGHSHVYWYRQLPEEGLKFMVYLQKENIIDESGMPKERFSAEFPKEGPSILRIQQVVRGDSAAYFCASSTTGTSGYEQYFGPGTRLTVT.

V and J are TRBV18 and TRBJ2-5; D not certain. Germline V gene lookup returns CDR1 KGHSH and CDR2 LQKENI. The CDR3 is 14 amino acids. The V gene lost 1 base and the J gene lost 3 bases, with 9 bases spanning the gap. DNA for the CDR3: TGTGCCAGCTCACCACAGGGCAGAGAAGAGACCCAGTACTTC. This codes for CASSPQGREETQYF.

The chain joins TRBV11-2 to TRBJ2-4; perhaps TRBD2 as D (7 bases). The V and J ends lost 7 bases and 9 bases respectively, with 22 bases between them. The CDR3 contains 15 residues. Germline V CDR1 and CDR2: SGHAT, FQNNGV. The CDR3 DNA is TGTGCCAGCACCGGGGGGCGGGTGCGGGGACCCATTCAGTACTTC. It codes for CASTGGRVRGPIQYF.

The gene calls are TRBV19 and TRBJ2-7; TRBD1 might be the D (6 bases). Germline V gene data show CDR1 as LNHDA and CDR2 as SQIVND (reference sequence). V was trimmed by 4 bases and J by 3 bases, leaving 13 bases between them. The CDR3 spans 14 residues. CDR3 region: CASSRGRTHYEQYF. The CDR3 coding sequence is TGTGCCAGTAGTAGGGGGCGGACTCACTACGAGCAGTACTTC.

The chain has TRBV7-9 and TRBJ1-6, with D maybe TRBD1 (5 bases). Germline V gives CDR1 SEHNR, CDR2 FQNEAQ (reference sequence). The CDR3 covers 13 residues. With 2 bases removed from V and 9 bases from J, the gap between germline ends came to 8 bases. CDR3 nucleotide sequence: TGTGCCAGCAGCTTACAGGGAAGTTCACCCCTCCACTTT. Protein sequence: CASSLQGSSPLHF.

V usage is TRBV11-3 and J usage is TRBJ2-5, with D possibly being TRBD1 (6 bases). V lost 4 bases to trimming and J lost 3 bases, with 12 bases between them. The germline gives CDR1 SGHNT, CDR2 YENEEA. The CDR3 is 14 amino acids. CDR3 amino acids: CASSYRTVKETQYF. Written as DNA, the CDR3 is TGTGCCAGCAGCTACCGGACAGTTAAAGAGACCCAGTACTTC.

V and J are TRBV5-6 and TRBJ1-1; 8 nucleotides align to TRBD1. Trimming took 0 bases from V and 10 from J; bases not matched to a gene: 8. Germline CDR1 SGHDT, CDR2 YYEEEE. The CDR3 loop spans 14 amino acids. CDR3 region: CASSLVRGQGAAFF. CDR3 bases: TGTGCCAGCAGCTTGGTCAGGGGGCAGGGTGCAGCTTTCTTT. The full variable domain, its missing parts supplied by reference TRBV5-6 and TRBJ1-1, is DAGVTQSPTHLIKTRGQQVTLRCSPKSGHDTVSWYQQALGQGPQFIFQYYEEEERQRGNFPDRFSGHQFPNYSSELNVNALLLGDSALYLCASSLVRGQGAAFFGQGTRLTVV.

V gene TRBV7-9 combines with J gene TRBJ2-7; the D is unclear. Trimming left V 6 bases short and J 4 bases short, with 10 bases between. The CDR3 length is 12 residues. CDR1 and CDR2 (germline): SEHNR, FQNEAQ (reference sequence). DNA of the CDR3: TGTGCCAGCAGATTGGACGGGTACGAGCAGTACTTC. It translates to CASRLDGYEQYF.

V is TRBV29-1 and J is TRBJ1-2, with D uncertain. Germline assignment: CDR1 SQVTM and CDR2 ANQGSEA. Between the trimmed V and J ends, which lost 0 bases and 8 bases, there was a span of 7 bases. CDR3 length: 11 residues. In DNA form, the CDR3 reads TGCAGCGTTGAAGAAACGGGAGGCTACACCTTC. The encoded protein is CSVEETGGYTF.

Relative to its sample, this clone is medium-sized. V gene TRBV5-1 combines with J gene TRBJ2-7; 7 bases fit TRBD1. This CDR3 contains 14 residues. The V segment lost 6 bases and the J segment 7 bases; nucleotides outside the gene matches: 13. The germline V gene encodes CDR1 SGHRS and CDR2 YFSETQ. This CDR3 reads CASTAGTALPEQYF. In nucleotides, the CDR3 is TGCGCCAGCACTGCCGGGACAGCTCTACCAGAGCAGTACTTC.